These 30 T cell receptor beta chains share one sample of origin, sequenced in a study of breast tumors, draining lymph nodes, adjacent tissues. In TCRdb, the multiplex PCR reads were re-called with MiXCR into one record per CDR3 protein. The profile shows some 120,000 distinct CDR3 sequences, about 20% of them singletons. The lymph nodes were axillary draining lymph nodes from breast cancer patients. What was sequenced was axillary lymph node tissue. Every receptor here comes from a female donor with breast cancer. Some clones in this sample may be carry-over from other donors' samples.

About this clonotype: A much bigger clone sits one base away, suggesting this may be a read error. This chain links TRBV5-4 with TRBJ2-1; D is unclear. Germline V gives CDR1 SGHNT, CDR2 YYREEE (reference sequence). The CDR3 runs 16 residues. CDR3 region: CANSRAHYGSYNEQFF. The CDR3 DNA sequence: TGTGCCAACAGCCGTGCCCATTACGGCTCCTACAATGAGCAGTTCTTC.

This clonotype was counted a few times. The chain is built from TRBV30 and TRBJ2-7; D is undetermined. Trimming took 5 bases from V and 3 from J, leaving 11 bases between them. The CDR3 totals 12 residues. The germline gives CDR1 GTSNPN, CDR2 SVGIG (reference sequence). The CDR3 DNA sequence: TGTGCCTGGGGGCCGAATTTCTACGAGCAGTACTTC. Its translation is CAWGPNFYEQYF.

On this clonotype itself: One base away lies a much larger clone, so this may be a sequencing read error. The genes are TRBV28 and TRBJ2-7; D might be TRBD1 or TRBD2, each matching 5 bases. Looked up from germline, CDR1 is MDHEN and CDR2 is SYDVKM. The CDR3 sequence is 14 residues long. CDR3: CASSPPGARNEQCF. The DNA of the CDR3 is TGTGCCAGCAGCCCCCCCGGGGCGCGAAACGAGCAGTGCTTC.

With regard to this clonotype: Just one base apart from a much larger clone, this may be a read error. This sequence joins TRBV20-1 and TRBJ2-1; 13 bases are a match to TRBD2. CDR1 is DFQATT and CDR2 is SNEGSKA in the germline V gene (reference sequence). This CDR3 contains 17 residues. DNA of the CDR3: TGCAGTACTAGGGTCCAGGGATGGACTAGCGGGAGTGAGGAGCAGTTCTTC. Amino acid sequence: CSTRVQGWTSGSEEQFF.

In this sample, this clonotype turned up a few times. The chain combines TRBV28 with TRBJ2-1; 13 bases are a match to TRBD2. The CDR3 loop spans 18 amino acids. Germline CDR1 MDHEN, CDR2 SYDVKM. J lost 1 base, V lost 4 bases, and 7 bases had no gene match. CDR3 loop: CASSSLLAGGPSYNEQFF. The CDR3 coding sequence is TGTGCCAGCAGTTCGTTACTAGCGGGAGGGCCATCCTACAATGAGCAGTTCTTC.

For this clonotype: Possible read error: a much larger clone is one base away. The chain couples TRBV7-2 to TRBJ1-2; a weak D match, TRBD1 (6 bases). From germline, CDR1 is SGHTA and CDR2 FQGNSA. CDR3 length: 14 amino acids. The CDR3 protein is CASSNTGNYYDYTF. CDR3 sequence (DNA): TGTGCCAGCAGTAATACAGGGAACTACTATGACTACACCTTC.

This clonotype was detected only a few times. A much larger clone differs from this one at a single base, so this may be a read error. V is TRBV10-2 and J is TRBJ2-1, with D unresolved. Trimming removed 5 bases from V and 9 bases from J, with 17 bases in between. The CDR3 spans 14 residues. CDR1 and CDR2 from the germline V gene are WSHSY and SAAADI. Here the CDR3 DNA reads TGCGCCAGCAGTATCGCGAGAGTGGATAGTGAGCAGTTCTTC. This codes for CASSIARVDSEQFF.

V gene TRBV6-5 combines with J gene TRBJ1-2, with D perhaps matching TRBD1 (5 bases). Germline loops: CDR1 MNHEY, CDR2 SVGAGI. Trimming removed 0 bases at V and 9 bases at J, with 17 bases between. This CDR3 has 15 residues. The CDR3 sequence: CASSYSGTTRYCYTF. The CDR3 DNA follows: TGTGCCAGCAGTTACTCCGGGACTACTCGGTATTGCTACACCTTC.

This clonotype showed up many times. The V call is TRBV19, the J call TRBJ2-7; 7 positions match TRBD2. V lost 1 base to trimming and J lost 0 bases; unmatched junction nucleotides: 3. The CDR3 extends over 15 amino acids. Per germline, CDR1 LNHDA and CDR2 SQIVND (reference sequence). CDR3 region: CASSIASGDSYEQYF. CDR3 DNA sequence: TGTGCCAGTAGTATAGCTAGCGGCGACTCCTACGAGCAGTACTTC.

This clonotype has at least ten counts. This CDR3 is CASSHSVGVPSYEQYF. CDR3 nucleotide sequence: TGTGCCAGCAGCCATTCTGTCGGGGTCCCCTCCTACGAGCAGTACTTC. The chain joins TRBV27 to TRBJ2-7, with D possibly matching TRBD2 (5 bases). This CDR3 spans 16 amino acids. Between the trimmed V and J ends, which lost 6 bases and 0 bases, there was a span of 18 bases. The V gene's germline CDR1 is MNHEY and CDR2 SMNVEV (reference sequence).

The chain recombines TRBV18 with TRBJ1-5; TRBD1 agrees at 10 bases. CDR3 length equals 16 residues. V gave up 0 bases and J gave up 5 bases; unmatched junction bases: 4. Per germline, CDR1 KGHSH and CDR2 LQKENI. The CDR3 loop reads CASSPPGDRGHQPQHF. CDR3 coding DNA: TGTGCCAGCTCACCACCCGGGGACAGGGGACATCAGCCCCAGCATTTT. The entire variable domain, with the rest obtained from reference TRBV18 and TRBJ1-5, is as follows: NAGVMQNPRHLVRRRGQEARLRCSPMKGHSHVYWYRQLPEEGLKFMVYLQKENIIDESGMPKERFSAEFPKEGPSILRIQQVVRGDSAAYFCASSPPGDRGHQPQHFGDGTRLSIL.

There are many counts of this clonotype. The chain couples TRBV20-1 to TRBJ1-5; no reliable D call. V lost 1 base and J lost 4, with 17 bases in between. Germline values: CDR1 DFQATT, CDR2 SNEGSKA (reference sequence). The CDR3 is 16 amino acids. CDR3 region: CSARVFSTVGNQPQHF. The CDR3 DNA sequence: TGCAGTGCTAGAGTCTTTTCGACGGTGGGGAATCAGCCCCAGCATTTT.

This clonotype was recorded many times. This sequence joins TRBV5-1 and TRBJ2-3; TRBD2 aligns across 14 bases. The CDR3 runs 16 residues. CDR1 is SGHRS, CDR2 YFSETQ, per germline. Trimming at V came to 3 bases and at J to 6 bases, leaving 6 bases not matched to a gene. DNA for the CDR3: TGCGCCAGCAGCTGGGGGACTAGCGGGAGTGGGGATACGCAGTATTTT. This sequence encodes CASSWGTSGSGDTQYF.

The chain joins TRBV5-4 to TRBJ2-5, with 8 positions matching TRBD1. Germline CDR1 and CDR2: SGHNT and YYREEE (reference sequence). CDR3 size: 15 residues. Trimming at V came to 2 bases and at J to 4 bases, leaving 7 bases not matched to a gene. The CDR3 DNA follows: TGTGCCAGCAGCTTTAACAGGGGGAAGGGAGAGACCCAGTACTTC. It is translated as CASSFNRGKGETQYF.

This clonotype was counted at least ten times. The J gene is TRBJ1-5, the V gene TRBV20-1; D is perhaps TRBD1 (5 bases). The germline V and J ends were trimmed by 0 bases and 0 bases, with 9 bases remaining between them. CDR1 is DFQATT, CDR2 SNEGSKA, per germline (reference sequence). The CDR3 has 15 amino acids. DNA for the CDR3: TGCAGTGCTAGAGAGGGGGGGAGTAGCAATCAGCCCCAGCATTTT. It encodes CSAREGGSSNQPQHF.

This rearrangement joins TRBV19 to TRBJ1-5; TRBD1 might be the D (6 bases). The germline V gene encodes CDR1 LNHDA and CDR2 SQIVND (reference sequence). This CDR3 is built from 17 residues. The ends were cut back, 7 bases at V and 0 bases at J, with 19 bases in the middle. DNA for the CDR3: TGTGCCAGTACCGGCCACGGGGGGGCATATAGCAATCAGCCCCAGCATTTT. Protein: CASTGHGGAYSNQPQHF.

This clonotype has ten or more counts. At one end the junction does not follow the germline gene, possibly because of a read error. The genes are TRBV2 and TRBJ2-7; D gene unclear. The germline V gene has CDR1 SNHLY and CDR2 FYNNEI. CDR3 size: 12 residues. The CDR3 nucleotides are TGTGTCAGCAGTGATCGTTCCTACGAGCAGTACTTC. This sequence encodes CVSSDRSYEQYF.

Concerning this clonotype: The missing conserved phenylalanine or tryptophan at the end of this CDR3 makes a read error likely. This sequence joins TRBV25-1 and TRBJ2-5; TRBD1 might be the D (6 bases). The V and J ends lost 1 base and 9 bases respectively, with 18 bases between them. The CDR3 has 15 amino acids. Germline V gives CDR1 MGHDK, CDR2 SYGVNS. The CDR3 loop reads CASSEWIQGPRAQYS. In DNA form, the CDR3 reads TGTGCCAGCAGTGAATGGATACAGGGTCCCCGGGCCCAGTACTCC.

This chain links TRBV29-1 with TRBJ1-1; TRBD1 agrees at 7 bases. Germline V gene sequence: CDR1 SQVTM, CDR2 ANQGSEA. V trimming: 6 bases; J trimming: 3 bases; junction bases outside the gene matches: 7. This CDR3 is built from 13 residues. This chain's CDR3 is CSVGQAGHTEAFF. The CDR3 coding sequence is TGCAGCGTCGGACAGGCGGGTCACACTGAAGCTTTCTTT.

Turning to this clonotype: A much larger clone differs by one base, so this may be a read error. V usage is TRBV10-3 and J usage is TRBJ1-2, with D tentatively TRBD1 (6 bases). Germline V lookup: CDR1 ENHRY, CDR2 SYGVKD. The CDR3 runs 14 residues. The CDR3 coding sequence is TGTGCCATCAGTGATTTCGGGGGGGGCTATAGCTACACCTTC. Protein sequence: CAISDFGGGYSYTF.

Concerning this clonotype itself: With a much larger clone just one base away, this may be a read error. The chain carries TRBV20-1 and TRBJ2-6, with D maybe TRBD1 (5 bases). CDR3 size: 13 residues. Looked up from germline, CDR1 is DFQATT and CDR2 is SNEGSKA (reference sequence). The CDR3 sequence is CSASNSGASVLTF. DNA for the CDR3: TGCAGTGCGTCCAACTCTGGGGCCAGCGTCCTGACTTTC.

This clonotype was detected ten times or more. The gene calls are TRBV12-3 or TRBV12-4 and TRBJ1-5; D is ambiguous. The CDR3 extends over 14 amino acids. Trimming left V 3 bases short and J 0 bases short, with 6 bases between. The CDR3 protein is CASSFLNSNQPQHF. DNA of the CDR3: TGTGCCAGCAGTTTTCTGAATAGCAATCAGCCCCAGCATTTT.

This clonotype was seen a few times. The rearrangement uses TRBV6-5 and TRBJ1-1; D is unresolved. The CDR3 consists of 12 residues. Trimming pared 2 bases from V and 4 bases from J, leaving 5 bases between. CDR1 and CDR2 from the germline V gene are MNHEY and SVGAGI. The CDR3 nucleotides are TGTGCCAGCAGTTACCCCCTCACTGAAGCTTTCTTT. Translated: CASSYPLTEAFF.

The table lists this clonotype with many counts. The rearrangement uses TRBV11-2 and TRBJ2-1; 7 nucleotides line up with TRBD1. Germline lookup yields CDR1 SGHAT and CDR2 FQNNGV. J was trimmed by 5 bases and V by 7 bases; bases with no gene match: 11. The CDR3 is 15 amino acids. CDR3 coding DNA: TGTGCCAGCAAAACGAGAGACAGGGAGAACAATGAGCAGTTCTTC. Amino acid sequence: CASKTRDRENNEQFF.

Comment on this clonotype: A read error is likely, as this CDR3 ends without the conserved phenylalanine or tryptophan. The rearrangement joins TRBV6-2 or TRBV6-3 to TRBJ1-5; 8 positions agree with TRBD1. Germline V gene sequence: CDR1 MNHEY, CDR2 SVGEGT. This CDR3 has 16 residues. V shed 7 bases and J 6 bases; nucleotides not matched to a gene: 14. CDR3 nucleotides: TGTGCCAGCACCAAGATAGGACAGGGTCTTTGTCAGCCCCAGCATTCT. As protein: CASTKIGQGLCQPQHS.

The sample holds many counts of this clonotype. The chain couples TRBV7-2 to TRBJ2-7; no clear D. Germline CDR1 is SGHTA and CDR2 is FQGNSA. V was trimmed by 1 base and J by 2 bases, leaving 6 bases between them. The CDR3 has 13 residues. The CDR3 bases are TGTGCCAGCAGCTTAGGGCATACCTACGAGCAGTACTTC. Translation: CASSLGHTYEQYF.

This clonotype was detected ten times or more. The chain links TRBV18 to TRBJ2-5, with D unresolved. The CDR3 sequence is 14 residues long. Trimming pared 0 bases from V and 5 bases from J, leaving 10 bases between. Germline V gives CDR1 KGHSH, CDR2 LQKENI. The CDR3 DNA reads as TGTGCCAGCTCACCACCCGCTGGGGTCGAGACCCAGTACTTC. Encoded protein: CASSPPAGVETQYF.

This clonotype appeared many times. The CDR3 DNA reads TGTGCCAGCAGTTTTCAACAGGGGGCGCGAGGAAACACCATATATTTT. Protein: CASSFQQGARGNTIYF. V gene TRBV28 combines with J gene TRBJ1-3; 9 positions agree with TRBD1. Germline CDR1 MDHEN, CDR2 SYDVKM. The CDR3 extends over 16 amino acids. Germline trimming cut 3 bases from V and 4 bases from J; bases unmatched to any gene: 7.

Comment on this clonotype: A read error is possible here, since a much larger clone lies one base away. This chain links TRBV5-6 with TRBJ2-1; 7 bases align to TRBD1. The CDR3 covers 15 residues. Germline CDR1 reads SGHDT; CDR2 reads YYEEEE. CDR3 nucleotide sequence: TGTGCCAGCAGCCCAGGGACAGCCTCCTACAATGAGCAGTCCTTC. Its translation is CASSPGTASYNEQSF.

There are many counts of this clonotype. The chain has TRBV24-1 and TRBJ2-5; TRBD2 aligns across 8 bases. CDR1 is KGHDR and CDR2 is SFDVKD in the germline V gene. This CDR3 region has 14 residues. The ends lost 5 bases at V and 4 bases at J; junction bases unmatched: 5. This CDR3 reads CATSGAGEVETQYF. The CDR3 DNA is TGTGCCACCAGTGGAGCGGGAGAGGTAGAGACCCAGTACTTC.